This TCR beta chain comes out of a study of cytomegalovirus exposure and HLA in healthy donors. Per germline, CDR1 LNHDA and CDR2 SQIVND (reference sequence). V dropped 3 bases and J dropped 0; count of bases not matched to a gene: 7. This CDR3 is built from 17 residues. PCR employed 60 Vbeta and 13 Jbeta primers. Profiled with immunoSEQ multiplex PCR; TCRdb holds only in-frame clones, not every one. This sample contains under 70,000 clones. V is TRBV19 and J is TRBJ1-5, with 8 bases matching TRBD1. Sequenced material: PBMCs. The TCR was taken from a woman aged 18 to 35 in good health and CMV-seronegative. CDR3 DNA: TGTGCCAGTAGTATCGGGACAGGAGGGGGTAGCAATCAGCCCCAGCATTTT. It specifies CASSIGTGGGSNQPQHF. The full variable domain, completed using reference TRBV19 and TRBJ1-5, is DGGITQSPKYLFRKEGQNVTLSCEQNLNHDAMYWYRQDPGQGLRLIYYSQIVNDFQKGDIAEGYSVSREKKESFPLTVTSAQKNPTAFYLCASSIGTGGGSNQPQHFGDGTRLSIL.